Each of the 6 T cell receptor beta chains below was sequenced from the same sample in a study of OX40 agonist ivuxolimab in advanced cancers. The method was immunoSEQ multiplex PCR; TCRdb's version includes in-frame clones alone and lacks a portion of them. The repertoire holds about 69,000 clones, 85% to 90% seen once, with 5% to 6.5% in the top ten. The specimen comprised CD4+ or CD8+ T cells sorted from blood, sampled in a trial of the OX40 agonist ivuxolimab. The source is an adult with an advanced solid tumor such as melanoma, head and neck, liver or kidney cancer.

The V gene is TRBV10-3, the J gene TRBJ2-2, with no clear D. The CDR3 is made up of 13 amino acids. V dropped 2 bases and J dropped 4 bases, with 5 bases sitting between them. The germline gives CDR1 ENHRY, CDR2 SYGVKD. The CDR3 region is CAISEGRTGELFF. CDR3 nucleotides: TGTGCCATCAGTGAGGGCCGCACCGGGGAGCTGTTTTTT.

This chain joins TRBV18 and TRBJ2-1, with TRBD2 identical over 8 bases. CDR3 length equals 15 residues. With 5 bases clipped from V and 7 bases from J, the junction kept 10 bases outside the gene matches. Germline V gives CDR1 KGHSH, CDR2 LQKENI. The CDR3 loop is CASSTQGTRPNEQFF. The CDR3 region has the DNA TGTGCCAGCTCAACTCAAGGGACTAGACCGAATGAGCAGTTCTTC. The entire variable domain, with the rest obtained from reference TRBV18 and TRBJ2-1, is as follows: NAGVMQNPRHLVRRRGQEARLRCSPMKGHSHVYWYRQLPEEGLKFMVYLQKENIIDESGMPKERFSAEFPKEGPSILRIQQVVRGDSAAYFCASSTQGTRPNEQFFGPGTRLTVL.

This chain links TRBV6-5 with TRBJ1-6; D might be TRBD1 (5 bases). V was clipped by 2 bases and J by 8 bases, with 16 bases between them. The CDR3 covers 16 residues. Germline CDR1 MNHEY, CDR2 SVGAGI. CDR3 sequence: CASSYTGRGRDSPLHF. For the CDR3, the DNA is TGTGCCAGCAGTTACACAGGTCGGGGAAGGGATTCACCCCTCCACTTT.

This clone was detected once. The rearrangement joins TRBV6-1 to TRBJ2-1, with 9 positions matching TRBD2. The CDR3 is 15 amino acids. Germline CDR1 and CDR2: MNHNS and SASEGT. With V trimmed by 7 bases and J by 4 bases, 8 bases remained unmatched. Here the CDR3 reads CASNSGSGSYNEQFF. The DNA for the CDR3 is TGTGCCAGCAATTCGGGTAGCGGGAGTTACAATGAGCAGTTCTTC.

This chain joins TRBV6-5 and TRBJ2-1; a possible D gene is TRBD2 (6 bases). Trimming took off 2 bases at V and 4 bases at J, with 12 bases between the two ends. The CDR3 has 15 residues. Germline CDR1 MNHEY, CDR2 SVGAGI. The CDR3 loop reads CASSYGGALYNEQFF. The CDR3 region has the DNA TGTGCCAGCAGTTACGGCGGGGCCCTTTACAATGAGCAGTTCTTC.

This clone was picked up a small number of times. V usage is TRBV19 and J usage is TRBJ1-5; perhaps TRBD1 as D (5 bases). This CDR3 is 19 amino acids long. V lost 5 bases, J lost 0 bases, and 23 bases lay in between. CDR1 and CDR2 from the germline V gene are LNHDA and SQIVND (reference sequence). This chain's CDR3 is CASSGSNGTDYYSNQPQHF. DNA for the CDR3: TGTGCCAGTAGTGGCTCCAATGGGACCGATTATTATAGCAATCAGCCCCAGCATTTT. The full variable domain, its missing parts supplied by reference TRBV19 and TRBJ1-5, is DGGITQSPKYLFRKEGQNVTLSCEQNLNHDAMYWYRQDPGQGLRLIYYSQIVNDFQKGDIAEGYSVSREKKESFPLTVTSAQKNPTAFYLCASSGSNGTDYYSNQPQHFGDGTRLSIL.